What follows are 19 T cell receptor beta chains derived from one specimen sequenced in a study of T cells in Graves' hyperthyroidism and ophthalmopathy. Amplification yielded TCR beta CDR3 regions, with RNA transcripts as the source. The study used the HTBI primer set for a first-round RT-PCR of the TCR CDR3. TCRdb redid the calling of the multiplex PCR reads with MiXCR, one entry per CDR3 protein. Of some 760,000 distinct CDR3 sequences listed, roughly 15% are singletons. The specimen sequenced was blood. Receptors originate from a woman aged 18-29 years with Graves' hyperthyroidism.

The chain carries TRBV6-2 or TRBV6-3 and TRBJ2-1; D is possibly TRBD1 or TRBD2 (5 bases each). The germline CDR1 and CDR2 sequences are MNHEY and SVGEGT. The V end was cut by 6 bases, the J end by 10 bases, with 22 bases between. The CDR3 spans 15 residues. This chain's CDR3 is CASRLLDGARIEQFF. The DNA for the CDR3 is TGTGCCAGCAGACTACTCGACGGGGCCCGTATAGAGCAGTTCTTC.

This clonotype showed up many times. V and J are TRBV30 and TRBJ1-2; 9 nucleotides agree with TRBD1. Germline trimming cut 0 bases from V and 2 bases from J; bases unmatched to any gene: 1. This CDR3 has 14 amino acids. From germline, CDR1 is GTSNPN and CDR2 SVGIG (reference sequence). The CDR3 region has the DNA TGTGCCTGGAGTGTAGGACAGGGGAACTATGGCTACACCTTC. As protein: CAWSVGQGNYGYTF.

This clonotype was seen repeatedly, ten times or more. V and J are TRBV24-1 and TRBJ2-3; D is perhaps TRBD2 (6 bases). V was clipped by 5 bases and J by 2 bases, with 13 bases between them. This CDR3 has 15 amino acids. Germline V gene data show CDR1 as KGHDR and CDR2 as SFDVKD. The CDR3 DNA sequence: TGTGCCACCAGTGGGGACTCTCGAGTCACAGATACGCAGTATTTT. This codes for CATSGDSRVTDTQYF.

This clonotype was picked up many times. The chain has TRBV6-1 and TRBJ1-1; the D is unclear. CDR3 size: 16 residues. Germline CDR1 MNHNS, CDR2 SASEGT. V lost 6 bases, J lost 3 bases, and 20 bases lay in between. CDR3 in amino acids: CASSSDGGKVYTEAFF. The CDR3 coding sequence is TGTGCCAGCAGCTCGGACGGAGGCAAGGTATACACTGAAGCTTTCTTT.

The rearrangement uses TRBV7-2 and TRBJ2-7, with D perhaps TRBD1 (6 bases). From germline, CDR1 is SGHTA and CDR2 FQGNSA. V shed 6 bases and J shed 6 bases, with 18 bases lying between them. The CDR3 extends over 14 amino acids. This CDR3 reads CASSLTTGIGEQYF. The DNA for the CDR3 is TGTGCCAGCAGTTTAACGACAGGAATAGGCGAGCAGTACTTC. Drawing the rest from reference TRBV7-2 and TRBJ2-7, the complete variable domain is GAGVSQSPSNKVTEKGKDVELRCDPISGHTALYWYRQSLGQGLEFLIYFQGNSAPDKSGLPSDRFSAERTGGSVSTLTIQRTQQEDSAVYLCASSLTTGIGEQYFGPGTRLTVT.

This clonotype showed up many times. The chain joins TRBV28 to TRBJ2-7, with 8 bases identical to TRBD1. The CDR3 extends over 15 amino acids. Trimming at V came to 7 bases and at J to 4 bases, leaving 12 bases not matched to a gene. Germline V gene sequence: CDR1 MDHEN, CDR2 SYDVKM. The CDR3 coding sequence is TGTGCCAGCACCACATACCCTCAGGGGGCGTACGAGCAGTACTTC. Its translation: CASTTYPQGAYEQYF.

This clonotype was recorded a few times. The rearrangement links TRBV13 to TRBJ2-2, with a weak D call TRBD1 (5 bases). Trimming stripped 5 bases from V and 4 bases from J, with 17 bases between. The CDR3 runs 16 residues. Germline values: CDR1 PRHDT, CDR2 FYEKMQ (reference sequence). CDR3 sequence (DNA): TGTGCCAGCAGCCCCAGGGATTCCTGGGGCACCGGGGAGCTGTTTTTT. This encodes CASSPRDSWGTGELFF.

The table lists this clonotype with many counts. The genes are TRBV28 and TRBJ2-7; 10 bases agree with TRBD1. Germline assignment: CDR1 MDHEN and CDR2 SYDVKM. The CDR3 consists of 15 residues. The V and J ends lost 7 bases and 6 bases, in that order; junction bases with no gene match: 12. CDR3 region: CASIAPGTGAREQYF. The CDR3 region has the DNA TGTGCCAGCATCGCTCCCGGGACAGGGGCGCGCGAGCAGTACTTC.

Ten or more counts support this clonotype. V and J are TRBV20-1 and TRBJ1-1; D is unresolved. The CDR3 is made up of 14 amino acids. Germline V CDR1 and CDR2: DFQATT, SNEGSKA (reference sequence). Deletions cut 1 base from V and 4 bases from J, with 13 bases between. The CDR3 loop is CSARVGISGTEAFF. The CDR3 DNA reads as TGCAGTGCTAGAGTCGGCATTTCGGGCACTGAAGCTTTCTTT.

There are many counts of this clonotype. In DNA, the CDR3 is TGTGCCAGCAGCTTAATGGCAGGGGGCATCTATGGCTACACCTTC. Protein: CASSLMAGGIYGYTF. V and J are TRBV11-2 and TRBJ1-2, with 8 positions matching TRBD1. Germline V gene lookup returns CDR1 SGHAT and CDR2 FQNNGV. The CDR3 loop spans 15 amino acids. Losses at the gene ends were 2 bases for V and 4 bases for J; bases not matched to a gene: 6. The variable domain in full, completed from reference TRBV11-2 and TRBJ1-2, reads EAGVAQSPRYKIIEKRQSVAFWCNPISGHATLYWYQQILGQGPKLLIQFQNNGVVDDSQLPKDRFSAERLKGVDSTLKIQPAKLEDSAVYLCASSLMAGGIYGYTFGSGTRLTVV.

This clonotype was seen at least ten times. V gene TRBV7-6 combines with J gene TRBJ2-7; TRBD2 might be the D (6 bases). The germline V gene has CDR1 SGHVS and CDR2 FNYEAQ. The CDR3 totals 15 residues. V gave up 5 bases and J gave up 7 bases, with 21 bases separating them. This chain's CDR3 is CASSGSGVTTEEQYF. In nucleotides, the CDR3 is TGTGCCAGCAGCGGTTCGGGGGTAACTACGGAAGAGCAGTACTTC.

Only a few counts were recorded for this clonotype. The chain joins TRBV5-8 to TRBJ2-1; 8 bases are a match to TRBD2. The V segment lost 0 bases and the J segment 7 bases; nucleotides outside the gene matches: 3. CDR1 and CDR2 from the germline V gene are SGHTS and YDEGEE. This CDR3 contains 14 residues. This chain's CDR3 is CASSLELAANEQFF. CDR3 coding DNA: TGTGCCAGCAGCTTGGAACTAGCGGCTAATGAGCAGTTCTTC.

Points on this clonotype: A much bigger clone sits one base away, suggesting this may be a read error. V gene TRBV5-1 combines with J gene TRBJ2-7, with D perhaps TRBD2 (5 bases). V gave up 3 bases and J gave up 2 bases, with 24 bases separating them. There are 18 residues in the CDR3. In germline, CDR1 is SGHRS, CDR2 YFSETQ. CDR3 residues: CASSSWGSERADAYEQYF. CDR3 in DNA: TGCGCCAGCAGCTCCTGGGGTAGCGAGAGGGCCGACGCCTACGAGCAGTACTTC.

The chain has TRBV15 and TRBJ2-3; D perhaps matches TRBD1 (5 bases). V lost 8 bases and J 6 bases, leaving 18 bases between the germline ends. Germline CDR1 reads LNHNV; CDR2 reads YYDKDF (reference sequence). The CDR3 totals 14 residues. The CDR3 sequence: CATVRGIGSDTQYF. CDR3 DNA: TGTGCCACCGTAAGGGGCATAGGTAGTGATACGCAGTATTTT.

This clonotype turned up a few times. This chain connects TRBV28 to TRBJ2-1; 8 bases are shared with TRBD2. The V and J ends lost 2 bases and 7 bases, in that order; junction bases with no gene match: 13. Germline lookup yields CDR1 MDHEN and CDR2 SYDVKM. The CDR3 runs 17 residues. The CDR3 nucleotides are TGTGCCAGCAGTTTAAGGACTAGCCTTCGGAGGAATAATGAGCAGTTCTTC. Protein product: CASSLRTSLRRNNEQFF.

This clonotype was counted at least ten times. The V and J genes are TRBV7-8 and TRBJ2-1, with TRBD2 identical over 9 bases. Trimming at V came to 3 bases and at J to 4 bases, leaving 7 bases not matched to a gene. The CDR3 is 16 residues long. CDR1 SGHVS and CDR2 FQNEAQ come from the germline V gene. The CDR3 coding sequence is TGTGCCAGCAGCTTTATTGGGACTAGCACTTACAATGAGCAGTTCTTC. Its protein is CASSFIGTSTYNEQFF.

This clonotype has at least ten counts. The chain recombines TRBV6-1 with TRBJ2-1; 10 nucleotides agree with TRBD2. The J segment lost 8 bases and the V segment lost 6 bases, leaving 7 bases of the junction unmatched. This CDR3 comprises 14 residues. CDR1 and CDR2 (germline): MNHNS, SASEGT. The CDR3 nucleotides read TGTGCCAGCAGGAAGAGCGGGAGGGTTGATGAGCAGTTCTTC. It yields the protein CASRKSGRVDEQFF.

This clonotype has ten or more counts. The rearrangement uses TRBV11-2 and TRBJ1-6, with a possible D match to TRBD1 (6 bases). There are 14 residues in the CDR3. CDR1 and CDR2 from the germline V gene are SGHAT and FQNNGV. The V and J ends lost 3 bases and 7 bases respectively, with 10 bases between them. In DNA form, the CDR3 reads TGTGCCAGCAGCTTTGCCGGGGGCAATTCACCCCTCCACTTT. This translates into CASSFAGGNSPLHF. The variable domain in full, completed from reference TRBV11-2 and TRBJ1-6, reads EAGVAQSPRYKIIEKRQSVAFWCNPISGHATLYWYQQILGQGPKLLIQFQNNGVVDDSQLPKDRFSAERLKGVDSTLKIQPAKLEDSAVYLCASSFAGGNSPLHFGNGTRLTVT.

This chain links TRBV12-3 or TRBV12-4 with TRBJ2-1; 11 bases agree with TRBD1. V was clipped by 5 bases and J by 8 bases; unmatched bases: 5. The CDR3 runs to 14 residues. The CDR3 protein is CASSPRTGGDEQFF. DNA for the CDR3: TGTGCCAGCAGTCCCAGGACAGGGGGCGATGAGCAGTTCTTC.